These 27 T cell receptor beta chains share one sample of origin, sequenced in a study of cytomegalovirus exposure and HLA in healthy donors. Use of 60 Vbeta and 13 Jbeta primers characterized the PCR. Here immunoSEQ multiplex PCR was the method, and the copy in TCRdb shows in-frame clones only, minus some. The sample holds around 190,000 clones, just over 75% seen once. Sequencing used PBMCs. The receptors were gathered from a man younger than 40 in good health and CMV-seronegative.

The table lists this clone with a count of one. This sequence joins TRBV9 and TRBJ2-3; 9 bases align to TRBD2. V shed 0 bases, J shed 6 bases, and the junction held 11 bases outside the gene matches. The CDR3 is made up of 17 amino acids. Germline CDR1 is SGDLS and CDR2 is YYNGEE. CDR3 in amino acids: CASSVATAGGPGDTQYF. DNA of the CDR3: TGTGCCAGCAGCGTAGCTACTGCGGGAGGGCCAGGGGATACGCAGTATTTT.

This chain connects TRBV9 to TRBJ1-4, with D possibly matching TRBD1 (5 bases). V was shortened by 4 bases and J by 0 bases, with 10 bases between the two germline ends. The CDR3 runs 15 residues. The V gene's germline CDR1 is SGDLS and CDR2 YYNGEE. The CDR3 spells CASSPGQTTNEKLFF. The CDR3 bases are TGTGCCAGCAGCCCAGGGCAAACAACTAATGAAAAACTGTTTTTT. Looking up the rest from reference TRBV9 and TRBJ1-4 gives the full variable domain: DSGVTQTPKHLITATGQRVTLRCSPRSGDLSVYWYQQSLDQGLQFLIQYYNGEERAKGNILERFSAQQFPDLHSELNLSSLELGDSALYFCASSPGQTTNEKLFFGSGTQLSVL.

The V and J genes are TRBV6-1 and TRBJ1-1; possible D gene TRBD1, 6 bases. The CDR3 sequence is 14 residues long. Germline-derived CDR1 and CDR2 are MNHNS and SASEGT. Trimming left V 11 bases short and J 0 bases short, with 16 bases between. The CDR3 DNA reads TGTGCCGGGCAGGGGCCAATCCTGAACACTGAAGCTTTCTTT. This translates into CAGQGPILNTEAFF.

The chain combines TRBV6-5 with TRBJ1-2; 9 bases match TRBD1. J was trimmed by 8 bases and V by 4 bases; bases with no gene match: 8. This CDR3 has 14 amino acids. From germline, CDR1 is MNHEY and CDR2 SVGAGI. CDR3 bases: TGTGCCAGCAGTTCCTGGGACAGGGCGGGCGGCTACACCTTC. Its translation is CASSSWDRAGGYTF.

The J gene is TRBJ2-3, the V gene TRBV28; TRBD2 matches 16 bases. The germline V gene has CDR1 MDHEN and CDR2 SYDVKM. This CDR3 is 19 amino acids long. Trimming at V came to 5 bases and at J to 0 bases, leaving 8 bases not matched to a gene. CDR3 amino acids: CASSGTSGRGGLSTDTQYF. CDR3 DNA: TGTGCCAGCAGTGGGACTAGCGGGAGGGGGGGACTTAGCACAGATACGCAGTATTTT. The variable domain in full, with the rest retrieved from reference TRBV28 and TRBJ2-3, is DVKVTQSSRYLVKRTGEKVFLECVQDMDHENMFWYRQDPGLGLRLIYFSYDVKMKEKGDIPEGYSVSREKKERFSLILESASTNQTSMYLCASSGTSGRGGLSTDTQYFGPGTRLTVL.

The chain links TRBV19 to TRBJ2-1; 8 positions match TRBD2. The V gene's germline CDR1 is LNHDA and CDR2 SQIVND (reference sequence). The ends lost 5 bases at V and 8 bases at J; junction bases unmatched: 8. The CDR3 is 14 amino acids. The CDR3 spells CASSPTGLAHEQFF. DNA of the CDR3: TGTGCCAGTAGTCCCACCGGACTAGCCCATGAGCAGTTCTTC.

The chain's CDR3 is CASSVRVAGGDQPQHF. CDR3 nucleotides: TGCGCCAGCAGCGTACGGGTGGCAGGGGGCGATCAGCCCCAGCATTTT. The V gene is TRBV4-1, the J gene TRBJ1-5, with 8 bases lining up with TRBD1. V lost 5 bases to trimming and J lost 5 bases; unmatched junction nucleotides: 11. The germline gives CDR1 MGHRA, CDR2 YSYEKL. The CDR3 extends over 16 amino acids.

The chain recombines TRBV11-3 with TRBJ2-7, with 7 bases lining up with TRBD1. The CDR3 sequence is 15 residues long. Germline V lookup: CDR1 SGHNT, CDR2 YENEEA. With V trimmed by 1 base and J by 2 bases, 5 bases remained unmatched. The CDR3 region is CASSLGGGETYEQYF. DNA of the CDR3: TGTGCCAGCAGCTTAGGAGGGGGCGAAACCTACGAGCAGTACTTC.

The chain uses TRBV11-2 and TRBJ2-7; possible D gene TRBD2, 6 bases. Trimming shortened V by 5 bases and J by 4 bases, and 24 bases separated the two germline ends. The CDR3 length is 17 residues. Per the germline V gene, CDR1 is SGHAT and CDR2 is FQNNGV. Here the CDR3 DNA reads TGTGCCAGCAGCCCCCGAGTAGGGGCGGGAATGTGGTACGAGCAGTACTTC. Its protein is CASSPRVGAGMWYEQYF.

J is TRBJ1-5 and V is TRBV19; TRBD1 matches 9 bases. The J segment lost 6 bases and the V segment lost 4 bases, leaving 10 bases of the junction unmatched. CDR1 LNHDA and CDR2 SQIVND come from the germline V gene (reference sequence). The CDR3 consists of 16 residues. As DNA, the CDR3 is TGTGCCAGTAGTAACCTCGGGACAGGGACTAGTCAGCCCCAGCATTTT. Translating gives CASSNLGTGTSQPQHF.

CDR3 coding DNA: TGTGCCAGCTCGGGTTCTTTTAGCGGGATATACGAGCAGTACTTC. It specifies CASSGSFSGIYEQYF. This chain connects TRBV18 to TRBJ2-7; 8 nucleotides agree with TRBD2. The J segment lost 4 bases and the V segment lost 6 bases, leaving 11 bases of the junction unmatched. Germline V gives CDR1 KGHSH, CDR2 LQKENI. The CDR3 is made up of 15 amino acids.

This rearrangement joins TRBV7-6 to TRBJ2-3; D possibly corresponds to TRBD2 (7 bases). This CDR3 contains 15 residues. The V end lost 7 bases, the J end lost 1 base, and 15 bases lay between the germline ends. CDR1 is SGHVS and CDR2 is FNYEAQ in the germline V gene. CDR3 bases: TGTGCCAGCACGATGGGGGGGGCTCGCACAGATACGCAGTATTTT. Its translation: CASTMGGARTDTQYF.

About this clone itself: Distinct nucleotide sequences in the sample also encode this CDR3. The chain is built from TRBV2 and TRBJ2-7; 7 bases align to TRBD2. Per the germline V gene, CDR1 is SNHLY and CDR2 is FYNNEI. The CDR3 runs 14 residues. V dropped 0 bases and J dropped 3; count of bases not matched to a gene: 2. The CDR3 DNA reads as TGTGCCAGCAGTGAAGCGGGGGGGGGCTACGAGCAGTACTTC. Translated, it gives CASSEAGGGYEQYF.

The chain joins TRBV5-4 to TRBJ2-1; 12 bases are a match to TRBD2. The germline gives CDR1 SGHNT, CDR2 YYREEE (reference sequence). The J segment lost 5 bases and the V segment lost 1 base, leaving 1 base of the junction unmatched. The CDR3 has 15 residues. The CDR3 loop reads CASSLRTSGNNEQFF. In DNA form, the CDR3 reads TGTGCCAGCAGCTTGAGGACTAGCGGGAACAATGAGCAGTTCTTC.

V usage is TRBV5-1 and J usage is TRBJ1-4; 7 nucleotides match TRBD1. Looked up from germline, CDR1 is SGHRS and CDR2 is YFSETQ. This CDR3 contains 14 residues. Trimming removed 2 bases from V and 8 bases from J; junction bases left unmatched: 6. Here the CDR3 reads CASSFDRVNEKLFF. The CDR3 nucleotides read TGCGCCAGCAGCTTCGACAGGGTAAACGAAAAACTGTTTTTT.

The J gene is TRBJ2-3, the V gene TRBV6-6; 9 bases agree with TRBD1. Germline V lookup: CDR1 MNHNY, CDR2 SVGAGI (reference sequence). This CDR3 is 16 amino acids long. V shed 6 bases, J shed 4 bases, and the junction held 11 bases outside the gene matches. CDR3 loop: CASSQRGQGVADTQYF. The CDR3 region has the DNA TGTGCCAGCAGCCAAAGGGGACAGGGTGTTGCAGATACGCAGTATTTT.

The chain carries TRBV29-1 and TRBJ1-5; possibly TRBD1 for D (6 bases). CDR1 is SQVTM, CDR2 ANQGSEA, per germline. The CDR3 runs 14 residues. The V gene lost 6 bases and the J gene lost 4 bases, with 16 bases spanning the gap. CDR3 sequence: CSVPGAGRNQPQHF. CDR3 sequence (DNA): TGCAGCGTCCCAGGGGCAGGGAGAAATCAGCCCCAGCATTTT.

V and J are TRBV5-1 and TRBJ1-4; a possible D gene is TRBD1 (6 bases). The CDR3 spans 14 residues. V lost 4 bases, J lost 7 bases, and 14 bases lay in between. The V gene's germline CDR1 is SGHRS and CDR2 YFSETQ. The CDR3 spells CASSPGDKGEKLFF. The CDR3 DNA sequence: TGCGCCAGCAGCCCAGGGGATAAGGGTGAAAAACTGTTTTTT.

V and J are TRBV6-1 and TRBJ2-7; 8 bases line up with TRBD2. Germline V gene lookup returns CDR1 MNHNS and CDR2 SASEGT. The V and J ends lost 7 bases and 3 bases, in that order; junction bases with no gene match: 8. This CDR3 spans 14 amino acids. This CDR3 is CASTITSGSYEQYF. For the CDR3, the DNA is TGTGCCAGCACGATTACTAGCGGCAGCTACGAGCAGTACTTC.

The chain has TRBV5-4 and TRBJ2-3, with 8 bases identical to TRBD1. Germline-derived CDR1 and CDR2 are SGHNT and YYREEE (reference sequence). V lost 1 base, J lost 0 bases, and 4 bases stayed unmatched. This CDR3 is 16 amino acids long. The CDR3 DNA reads TGTGCCAGCAGCTTGATGCAGGGGGCTAGCACAGATACGCAGTATTTT. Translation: CASSLMQGASTDTQYF.

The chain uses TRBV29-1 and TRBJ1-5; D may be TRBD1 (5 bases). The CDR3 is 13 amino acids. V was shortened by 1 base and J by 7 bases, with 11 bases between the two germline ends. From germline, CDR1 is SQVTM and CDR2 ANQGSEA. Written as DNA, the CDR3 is TGCAGCGTTGAAGCCAGGGTCGGCCAGCCCCAGCATTTT. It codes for CSVEARVGQPQHF.

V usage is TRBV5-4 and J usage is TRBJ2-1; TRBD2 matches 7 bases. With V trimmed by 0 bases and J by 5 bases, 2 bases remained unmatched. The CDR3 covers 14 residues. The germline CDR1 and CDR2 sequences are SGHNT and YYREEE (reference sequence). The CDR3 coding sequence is TGTGCCAGCAGCTTGGCGGGAGGTCACAATGAGCAGTTCTTC. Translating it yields CASSLAGGHNEQFF.

CDR3 DNA: TGCGCCAGCAGATGGCAGGGCGACTACGAGCAGTACTTC. This codes for CASRWQGDYEQYF. V and J are TRBV5-1 and TRBJ2-7; D may be TRBD1 (5 bases). In germline, CDR1 is SGHRS, CDR2 YFSETQ. V was shortened by 5 bases and J by 3 bases, with 12 bases between the two germline ends. This CDR3 is built from 13 residues.

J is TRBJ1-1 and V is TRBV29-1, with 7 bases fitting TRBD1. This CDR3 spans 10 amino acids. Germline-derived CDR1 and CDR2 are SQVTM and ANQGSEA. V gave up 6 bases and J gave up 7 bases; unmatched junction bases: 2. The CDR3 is CSVGQSEAFF. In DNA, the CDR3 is TGCAGCGTGGGACAGAGTGAAGCTTTCTTT.

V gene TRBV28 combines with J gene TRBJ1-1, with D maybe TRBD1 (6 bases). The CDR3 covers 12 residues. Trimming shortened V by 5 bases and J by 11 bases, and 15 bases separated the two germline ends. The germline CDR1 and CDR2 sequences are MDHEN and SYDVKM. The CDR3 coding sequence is TGTGCCAGCAGTGAGACAGGTTTGAACGCTTTCTTT. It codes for CASSETGLNAFF.

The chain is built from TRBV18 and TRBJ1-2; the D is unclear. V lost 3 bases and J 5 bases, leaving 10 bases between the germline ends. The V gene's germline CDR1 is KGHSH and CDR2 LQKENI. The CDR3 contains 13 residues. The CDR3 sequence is CASSPQKNYGYTF. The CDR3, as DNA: TGTGCCAGCTCACCTCAGAAGAATTATGGCTACACCTTC.

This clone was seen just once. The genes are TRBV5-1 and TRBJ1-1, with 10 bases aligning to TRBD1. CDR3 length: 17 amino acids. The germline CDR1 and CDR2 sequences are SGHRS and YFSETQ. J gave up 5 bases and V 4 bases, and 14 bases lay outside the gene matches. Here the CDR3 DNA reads TGCGCCAGCAGCGGGGGGGACCGACAGGGGGCGAAAACTGAAGCTTTCTTT. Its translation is CASSGGDRQGAKTEAFF.